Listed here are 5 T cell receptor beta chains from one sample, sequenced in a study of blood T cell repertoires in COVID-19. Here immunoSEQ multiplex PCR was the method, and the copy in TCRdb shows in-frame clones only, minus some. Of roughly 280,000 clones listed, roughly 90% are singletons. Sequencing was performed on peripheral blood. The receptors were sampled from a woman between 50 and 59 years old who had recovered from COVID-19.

Here the CDR3 DNA reads TGTGCCACCAGCAGAGACAGTTTGTCTGAAGCTTTCTTT. It translates to CATSRDSLSEAFF. The chain has TRBV15 and TRBJ1-1; D is uncertain. V was pared by 0 bases and J by 6 bases, with 8 bases between. The germline gives CDR1 LNHNV, CDR2 YYDKDF (reference sequence). CDR3 length: 13 residues. Looking up the rest from reference TRBV15 and TRBJ1-1 gives the full variable domain: DAMVIQNPRYQVTQFGKPVTLSCSQTLNHNVMYWYQQKSSQAPKLLFHYYDKDFNNEADTPDNFQSRRPNTSFCFLDIRSPGLGDTAMYLCATSRDSLSEAFFGQGTRLTVV.

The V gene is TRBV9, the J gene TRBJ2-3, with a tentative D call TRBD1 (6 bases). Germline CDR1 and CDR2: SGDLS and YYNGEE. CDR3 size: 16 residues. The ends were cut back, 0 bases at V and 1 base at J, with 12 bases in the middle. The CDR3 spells CASSVGPRQGTDTQYF. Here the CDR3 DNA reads TGTGCCAGCAGCGTAGGGCCGAGACAGGGCACAGATACGCAGTATTTT.

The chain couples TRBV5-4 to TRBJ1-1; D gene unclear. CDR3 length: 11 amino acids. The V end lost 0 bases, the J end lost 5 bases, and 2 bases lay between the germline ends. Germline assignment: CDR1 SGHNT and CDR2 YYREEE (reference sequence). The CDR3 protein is CASSLATEAFF. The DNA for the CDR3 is TGTGCCAGCAGCTTGGCTACTGAAGCTTTCTTT.

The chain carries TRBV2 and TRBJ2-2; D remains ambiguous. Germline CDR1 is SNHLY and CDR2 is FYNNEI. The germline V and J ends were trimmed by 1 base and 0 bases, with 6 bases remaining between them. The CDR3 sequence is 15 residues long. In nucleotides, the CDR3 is TGTGCCAGCAGTGAAGGCGGTGCGAACACCGGGGAGCTGTTTTTT. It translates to CASSEGGANTGELFF.

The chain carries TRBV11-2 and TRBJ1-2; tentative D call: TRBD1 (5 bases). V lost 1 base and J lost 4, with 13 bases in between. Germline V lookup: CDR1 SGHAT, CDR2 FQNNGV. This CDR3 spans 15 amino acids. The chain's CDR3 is CASSLGVSGGYGYTF. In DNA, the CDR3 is TGTGCCAGCAGCTTAGGAGTATCGGGGGGCTATGGCTACACCTTC.